This T cell receptor (beta chain) is drawn from a study of cytomegalovirus exposure and HLA in healthy donors. Study information: Out of about 190 million T cells, an earlier analysis found some 110 million unique TCR beta sequences in total. Study observations and caveats: CMV serostatus was the only immune exposure information that was available. The authors confirmed in vitro that a few CMV-associated chains were specific for CMV antigens. A later analysis linked a missense variant in DCLRE1C to the trimming of TCR beta V and J genes.

In its sample, this clone was seen once. Its antigen is currently unknown. The CDR3 runs 14 residues. Germline V gives CDR1 SQVTM, CDR2 ANQGSEA. Trimming took off 4 bases at V and 0 bases at J, with 13 bases between the two ends. Vbeta (60) and Jbeta (13) primers were used in the PCR. TCRdb keeps only in-frame clones here, not all; method: immunoSEQ multiplex PCR. The sample yields 130,000 or so clones, about 80% seen once. This clonotype was sampled from a man aged 18 to 35 in good health and CMV-seronegative. Sequenced input: PBMCs. The chain has TRBV29-1 and TRBJ2-7, with D uncertain. CDR3 sequence reads: CSVVEARFSYEQYF. The CDR3 DNA reads TGCAGCGTTGTTGAGGCGCGCTTCTCCTACGAGCAGTACTTC.